Following are 3 T cell receptor beta chains from one sample sequenced in a study of T cell changes during pregnancy in multiple sclerosis. TCRdb's table, derived via immunoSEQ multiplex PCR, lists solely in-frame clones and lacks some. The sample carries 50,000 to 65,000 clones, 80% to 95% recorded once. The input for sequencing was peripheral blood, taken in the first trimester of pregnancy. The receptors originated from a female donor with multiple sclerosis, enrolled in a pregnancy study.

This rearrangement joins TRBV7-2 to TRBJ2-3, with D perhaps matching TRBD1 (6 bases). V was trimmed by 5 bases and J by 5 bases, leaving 11 bases between them. The CDR3 length is 13 residues. Germline V gene sequence: CDR1 SGHTA, CDR2 FQGNSA. For the CDR3, the DNA is TGTGCCAGCAGCCCGCACAGGGAAGATACGCAGTATTTT. Amino acids: CASSPHREDTQYF.

V gene TRBV7-9 combines with J gene TRBJ1-6; D gene ambiguous. Trimming shortened V by 5 bases and J by 2 bases, and 10 bases separated the two germline ends. CDR3 length: 15 residues. Looked up from germline, CDR1 is SEHNR and CDR2 is FQNEAQ (reference sequence). The CDR3 reads CASSQPDTYNSPLHF. CDR3 sequence (DNA): TGTGCCAGCAGCCAGCCTGACACCTATAATTCACCCCTCCACTTT. The whole variable domain, remainder taken from reference TRBV7-9 and TRBJ1-6, is DTGVSQNPRHKITKRGQNVTFRCDPISEHNRLYWYRQTLGQGPEFLTYFQNEAQLEKSRLLSDRFSAERPKGSFSTLEIQRTEQGDSAMYLCASSQPDTYNSPLHFGNGTRLTVT.

V usage is TRBV25-1 and J usage is TRBJ2-2; 9 bases match TRBD2. The length of the CDR3 is 14 residues. In germline, CDR1 is MGHDK, CDR2 SYGVNS. V lost 4 bases and J lost 7; bases outside the gene matches: 4. The CDR3 spells CASSASGAGGELFF. CDR3 nucleotide sequence: TGTGCCAGCAGTGCTAGCGGGGCGGGCGGGGAGCTGTTTTTT.